This T cell receptor (beta chain) was captured by sequencing in a study of blood T cell repertoires in COVID-19 (TCRdb year 2020). Regarding the study in general: Collaborator samples came from the United States, Italy and Spain and covered acute and convalescent phases of COVID-19. The prospective study material was composed of cDNA or gDNA derived from T cells, B-cell-depleted T cells, or PBMCs. Nearly every sample came with metadata listing a de-identified subject ID, COVID-19 status, age in years and sex. Samples came from the ongoing ImmuneRACE study (first 160 participants) plus 1,254 subjects from 6 global collaborators. Where HLA class I and class II types were available, the types were taken from metadata supplied by the sample provider, not from assay-based typing. Subjects who had been exposed to COVID-19, were actively infected with it, or had recovered from it provided the deeply sampled blood TCRbeta repertoires that made up the dataset. The repertoires were released in a freely available public database meant as a resource for research on the immune response to SARS-CoV-2.

With respect to this clone: The specificity of this receptor is unknown. There are no base qualities to consult, and no much larger clone falls within one base.

Summary of the overall study and its limitations: The quantity of clinical and demographic metadata differed by source and by participant and was supplied without curation.

As encoded in the germline V gene (reference sequence), CDR1 is LNHDA while CDR2 is SQIVND. The CDR3 starts with the cysteine, ends with the phenylalanine, and has 14 residues. The read is trimmed to its CDR3 DNA, 42 bases read in frame from base 1. Trimming takes 2 bases from V and 0 bases from J, and the germline ends sit 8 bases apart. Collaborating institutions collected whole blood in K2EDTA tubes following their own protocols. For TCRbeta analysis, collaborators shipped samples in one of three forms: frozen whole blood, isolated PBMCs, or DNA extracted from either of those sample types. The immunoSEQ Assay, a bias-controlled multiplex PCR, was used to amplify TCRbeta CDR3 regions from genomic DNA. Concerning the study's data processing: Within the assay, amplification of reference gene primers was used to estimate how many nucleated cells each sample contained. To quantify the absolute abundance of each unique TCRbeta CDR3 rearrangement, sequence reads were collapsed and filtered. For each sample, productive Simpson clonality was calculated by taking the square root of Simpson's diversity index across productive rearrangements. As stored in TCRdb, this immuneACCESS dataset retains in-frame rearrangements with V and J assigned. A fraction of the clones does not appear; measured against another copy, unresolved V genes explain less than half of the discrepancy, and the remainder lacks a known reason. V and J calls and clone size follow that table, whereas D and trimming were derived from the DNA. This sample is represented by around 190,000 clones; about 86% of them were singletons. Of the sample, less than 25% falls within the top ten clones.

The chain is made from TRBV19 and TRBJ2-7; TRBD1 is perhaps the D gene, given 5 matching bases. This receptor was identified in a man in his 70s with active or convalescent COVID-19. Specimen: peripheral blood. The bases are TGTGCCAGTAGTATACAGGGTAGCTCCTACGAGCAGTACTTC. This encodes CASSIQGSSYEQYF. The entire variable domain, with the stretches around the CDR3 drawn from the reference TRBV19 and TRBJ2-7 proteins, is DGGITQSPKYLFRKEGQNVTLSCEQNLNHDAMYWYRQDPGQGLRLIYYSQIVNDFQKGDIAEGYSVSREKKESFPLTVTSAQKNPTAFYLCASSIQGSSYEQYFGPGTRLTVT.